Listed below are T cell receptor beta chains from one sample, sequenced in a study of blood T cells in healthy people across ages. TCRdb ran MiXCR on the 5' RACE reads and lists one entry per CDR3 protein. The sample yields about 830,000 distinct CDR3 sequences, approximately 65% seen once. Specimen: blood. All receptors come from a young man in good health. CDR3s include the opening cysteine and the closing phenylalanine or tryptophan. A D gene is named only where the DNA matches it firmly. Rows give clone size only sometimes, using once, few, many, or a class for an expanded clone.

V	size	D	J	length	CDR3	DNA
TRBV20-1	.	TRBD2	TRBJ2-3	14	CSAITTSGGGTQYF	TGCAGTGCTATCACGACTAGCGGGGGTGGTACGCAGTATTTT
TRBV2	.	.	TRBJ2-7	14	CASRTGTSRDEQYF	TGTGCCAGCAGAACCGGGACCAGTCGGGACGAGCAGTACTTC
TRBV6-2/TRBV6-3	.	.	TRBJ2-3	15	CASSSFASRGDTQYF	TGTGCCAGCAGTTCGTTTGCCTCCCGGGGAGATACGCAGTATTTT
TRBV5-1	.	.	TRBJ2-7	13	CASSLNEFYEQYF	TGCGCCAGCAGCTTGAATGAATTCTACGAGCAGTACTTC
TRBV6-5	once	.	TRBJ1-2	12	CASTNQGYGYTF	TGTGCCAGCACCAATCAGGGGTATGGCTACACCTTC
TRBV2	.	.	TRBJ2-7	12	CASSAAAREQYF	TGTGCTAGCAGCGCGGCAGCCCGCGAGCAGTACTTC
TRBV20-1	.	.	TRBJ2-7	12	CSAPRDTYEQYF	TGCAGTGCTCCACGTGACACCTACGAGCAGTACTTC
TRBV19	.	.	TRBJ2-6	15	CASSGGLSGANVLTF	TGTGCCAGTAGTGGGGGGCTCTCTGGGGCCAACGTCCTGACTTTC
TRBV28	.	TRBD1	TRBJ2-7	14	CASSLSTGGYEQYF	TGTGCCAGCAGCCTATCGACAGGGGGCTACGAGCAGTACTTC
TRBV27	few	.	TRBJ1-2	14	CASSFRQDTYGYTF	TGTGCCAGCAGTTTTCGTCAGGACACCTATGGCTACACCTTC
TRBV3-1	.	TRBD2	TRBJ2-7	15	CASSQVGRGADEQYF	TGTGCCAGCAGCCAAGTGGGGAGGGGCGCGGACGAGCAGTACTTC
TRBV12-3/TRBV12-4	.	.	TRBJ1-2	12	CASSLESFGYTF	TGTGCCAGCAGTTTAGAGAGCTTTGGCTACACCTTC
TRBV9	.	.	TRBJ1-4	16	CASSVVAGATDEKLFF	TGTGCCAGCAGCGTAGTGGCAGGCGCAACTGATGAAAAACTGTTTTTT
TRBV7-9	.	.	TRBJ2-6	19	CASSLKTWEITGGANVLTF	TGTGCCAGCAGCCTTAAGACTTGGGAGATAACGGGAGGGGCCAACGTCCTGACTTTC
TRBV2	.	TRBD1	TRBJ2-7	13	CATQGAFSYEQYF	TGTGCCACACAGGGGGCCTTCTCCTACGAGCAGTACTTC
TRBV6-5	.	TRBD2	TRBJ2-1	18	CASSYSTASGGGDNEQFF	TGTGCCAGCAGTTACTCGACGGCTAGCGGGGGCGGTGACAATGAGCAGTTCTTC
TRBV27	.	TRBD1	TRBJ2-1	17	CASSLFSRTGYNNEQFF	TGTGCCAGCAGTTTATTCTCCAGGACAGGGTATAACAATGAGCAGTTCTTC
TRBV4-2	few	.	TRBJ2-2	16	CASSQDLIYRTGELFF	TGTGCCAGCAGCCAAGACCTTATTTACCGCACCGGGGAGCTGTTTTTT
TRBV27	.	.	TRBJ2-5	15	CASSPRDRGQETQYF	TGTGCCAGCAGTCCCCGAGACAGAGGCCAAGAGACCCAGTACTTC
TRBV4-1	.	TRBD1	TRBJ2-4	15	CASSPQSPGGNIQYF	TGCGCCAGCAGCCCCCAATCGCCAGGGGGAAACATTCAGTACTTC
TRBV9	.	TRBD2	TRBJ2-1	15	CASSVGASGGNEQFF	TGTGCCAGCAGCGTAGGGGCTAGCGGGGGTAATGAGCAGTTCTTC
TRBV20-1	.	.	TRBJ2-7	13	CSAGRWSSYEQYF	TGCAGTGCAGGACGGTGGAGCTCCTACGAGCAGTACTTC
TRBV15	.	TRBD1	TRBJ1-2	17	CATSRDLGRGLNYGYTF	TGTGCCACCAGCAGAGATCTTGGGAGGGGGCTTAACTATGGCTACACCTTC
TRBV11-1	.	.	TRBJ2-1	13	CASRTGFSHEQFF	TGTGCCAGCAGAACAGGGTTTAGTCATGAGCAGTTCTTC
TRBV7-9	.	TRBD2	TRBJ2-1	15	CASSRDGWGGNEQFF	TGTGCCAGCAGCCGAGACGGATGGGGGGGCAATGAGCAGTTCTTC
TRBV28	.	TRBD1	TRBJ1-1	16	CASSFRGQGARTEAFF	TGTGCCAGCAGTTTCCGAGGACAGGGGGCGAGGACTGAAGCTTTCTTT
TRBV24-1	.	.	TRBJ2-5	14	CATSGQNYQETQYF	TGTGCCACCAGTGGTCAGAATTACCAAGAGACCCAGTACTTC
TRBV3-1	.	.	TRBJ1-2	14	CASSQDPSGSGHTF	TGTGCCAGCAGCCAAGATCCTTCAGGGTCTGGCCACACCTTC
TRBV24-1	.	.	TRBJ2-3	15	CATSDPSARTDTQYF	TGTGCCACCAGTGATCCTAGCGCCCGCACAGATACGCAGTATTTT
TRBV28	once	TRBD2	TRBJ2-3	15	CASSPSGGGGRTQYF	TGTGCCAGCAGCCCTAGCGGGGGCGGGGGAAGAACGCAGTATTTT
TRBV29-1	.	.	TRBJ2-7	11	CSVAEGTRQYF	TGCAGCGTTGCGGAGGGAACGCGACAGTACTTC
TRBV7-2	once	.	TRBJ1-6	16	CASSLGRAGNNSPLHF	TGTGCCAGCAGCTTAGGTCGGGCAGGGAATAATTCACCCCTCCACTTT